This is a list of T cell receptor beta chains from one sample in a study of vaccination effects on CD4 cells after COVID-19. Sequenced by immunoSEQ multiplex PCR; TCRdb stores in-frame clones only, minus some. The repertoire holds roughly 36,000 clones, with roughly 74% as singletons. Antigens of these TCRs are unknown. Material: CD4+ T cells from PBMCs cultured without peptide, obtained before COVID-19 vaccination. The origin of the receptors is a human donor who received a COVID-19 vaccine. CDR3s include the opening cysteine and the closing phenylalanine or tryptophan. D genes are given only for firm matches. Clone size is given for some rows only: seen once, a few or many times, or a class if the clone is expanded.

>.|18|TRBD1|TRBV12-5|TRBJ1-5
TGTGCTAGTGGTTTCCATTATGTCGAGACAGGGGTCAATCAGCCCCAGCATTTT
CASGFHYVETGVNQPQHF
>.|15|TRBD2|TRBV7-6|TRBJ2-6
TGTGCCAGCAGCCGTAGCGGGACTGGGGCCAACGTCCTGACTTTC
CASSRSGTGANVLTF
>.|12|.|TRBV5-8|TRBJ1-3
TGTGCCAGCAGCTTCTCTGGAAACACCATATATTTT
CASSFSGNTIYF
>.|16|TRBD2|TRBV5-4|TRBJ2-1
TGTGCCAGCAGCTTCAAGTGGGCTAGCGGGGGGAATGAGCAGTTCTTC
CASSFKWASGGNEQFF
>.|13|.|TRBV30|TRBJ1-1
TGTGCCTGGAGTCTAGCCATGAACACTGAAGCTTTCTTT
CAWSLAMNTEAFF
>.|15|.|TRBV14|TRBJ2-1
TGTGCCAGCAGCCAAGAGGTACTAGCTCGCAATGAGCAGTTCTTC
CASSQEVLARNEQFF
>.|18|.|TRBV19|TRBJ1-2
TGTGCCAGTAGTTTCCAGGGGATAGACCTATCCTCCCTCTATGGCTACACCTTC
CASSFQGIDLSSLYGYTF
>.|16|TRBD1|TRBV10-3|TRBJ1-2
TGTGCCATCAGTGGCCAGTCGGGACAGGGAGACTATGGCTACACCTTC
CAISGQSGQGDYGYTF
>.|13|.|TRBV6-6|TRBJ1-4
TGTGCCAGCAGTCCCAGGATTAGTGAAAAACTGTTTTTT
CASSPRISEKLFF
>few|15|TRBD1|TRBV7-9|TRBJ1-2
TGTGCCAGCAGCCTCGACAGGGCACGGGCTCATGGCTACACCTTC
CASSLDRARAHGYTF